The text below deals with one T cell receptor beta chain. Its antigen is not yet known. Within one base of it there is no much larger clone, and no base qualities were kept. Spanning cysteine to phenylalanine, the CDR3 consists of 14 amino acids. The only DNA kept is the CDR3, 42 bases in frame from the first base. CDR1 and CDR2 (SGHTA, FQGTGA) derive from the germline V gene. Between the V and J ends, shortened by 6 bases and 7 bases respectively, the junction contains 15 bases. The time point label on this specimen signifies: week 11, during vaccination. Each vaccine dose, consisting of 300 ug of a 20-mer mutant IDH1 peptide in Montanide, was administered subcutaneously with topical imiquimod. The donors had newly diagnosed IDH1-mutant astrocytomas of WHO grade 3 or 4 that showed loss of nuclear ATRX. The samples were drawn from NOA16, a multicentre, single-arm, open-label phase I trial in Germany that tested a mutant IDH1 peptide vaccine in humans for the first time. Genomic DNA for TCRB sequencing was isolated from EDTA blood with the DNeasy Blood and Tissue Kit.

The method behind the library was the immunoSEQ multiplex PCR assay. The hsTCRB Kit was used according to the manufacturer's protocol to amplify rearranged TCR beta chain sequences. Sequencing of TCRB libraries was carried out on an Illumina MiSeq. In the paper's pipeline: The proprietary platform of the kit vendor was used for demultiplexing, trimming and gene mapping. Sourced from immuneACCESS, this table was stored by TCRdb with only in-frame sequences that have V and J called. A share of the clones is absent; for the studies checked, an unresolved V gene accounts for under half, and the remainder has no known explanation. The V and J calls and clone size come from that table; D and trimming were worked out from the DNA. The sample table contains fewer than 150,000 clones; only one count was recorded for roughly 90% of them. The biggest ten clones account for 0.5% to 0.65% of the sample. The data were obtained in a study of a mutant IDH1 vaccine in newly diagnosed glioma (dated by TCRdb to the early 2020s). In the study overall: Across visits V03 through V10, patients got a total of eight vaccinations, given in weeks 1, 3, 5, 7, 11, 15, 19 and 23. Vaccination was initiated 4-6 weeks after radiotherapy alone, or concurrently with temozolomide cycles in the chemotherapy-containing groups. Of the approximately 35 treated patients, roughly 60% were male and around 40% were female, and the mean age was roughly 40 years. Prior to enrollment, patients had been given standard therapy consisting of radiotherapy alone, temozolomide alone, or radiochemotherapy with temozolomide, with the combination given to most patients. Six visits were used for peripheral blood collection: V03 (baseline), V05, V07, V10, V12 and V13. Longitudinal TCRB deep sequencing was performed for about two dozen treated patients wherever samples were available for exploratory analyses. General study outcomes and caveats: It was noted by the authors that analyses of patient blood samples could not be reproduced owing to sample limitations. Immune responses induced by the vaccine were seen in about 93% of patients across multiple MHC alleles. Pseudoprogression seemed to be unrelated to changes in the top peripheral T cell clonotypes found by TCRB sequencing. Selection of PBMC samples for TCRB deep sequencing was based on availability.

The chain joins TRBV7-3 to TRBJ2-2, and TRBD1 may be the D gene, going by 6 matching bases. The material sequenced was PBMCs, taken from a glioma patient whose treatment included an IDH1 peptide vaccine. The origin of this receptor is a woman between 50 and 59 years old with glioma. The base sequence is TGTGCCAGCAGTCCCTCCCAGGGGCTCGGGGAGCTGTTTTTT. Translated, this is CASSPSQGLGELFF.